The 23 T cell receptor beta chains in this list originate from one sample, sequenced in a study of Graves' ophthalmopathy and Graves' hyperthyroidism. The authors amplified TCR beta CDR3 regions from RNA transcripts. First-round RT-PCR relied on HTBI primers, and a second-round multiplex PCR came next. Each CDR3 protein gets one entry after TCRdb re-called the multiplex PCR reads with MiXCR. The data contain approximately 540,000 distinct CDR3 sequences, roughly 39% of them singletons. Sample: peripheral blood or thyroid tissue (not recorded which). These receptor sequences come from an adult man with Graves' hyperthyroidism.

The V and J genes are TRBV29-1 and TRBJ2-7; 8 bases align to TRBD2. The CDR3 spans 12 residues. V was clipped by 8 bases and J by 0 bases; unmatched bases: 3. Looked up from germline, CDR1 is SQVTM and CDR2 is ANQGSEA. CDR3: CSTSGFSYEQYF. The CDR3 nucleotides read TGCAGCACTAGCGGATTCTCCTACGAGCAGTACTTC.

This rearrangement joins TRBV19 to TRBJ1-5; tentative D call: TRBD1 (5 bases). The V gene lost 7 bases and the J gene lost 7 bases, with 14 bases spanning the gap. The CDR3 sequence is 13 residues long. CDR1 LNHDA and CDR2 SQIVND come from the germline V gene (reference sequence). The CDR3 DNA reads as TGTGCCAGTATGGGGACCCGGCCACAGCCCCAGCATTTT. Translated, it gives CASMGTRPQPQHF.

Only a few counts were recorded for this clonotype. This chain's CDR3 is CASSLGGAKVDSPLHF. Here the CDR3 DNA reads TGCGCCAGCAGCTTGGGTGGGGCGAAGGTGGATTCACCCCTCCACTTT. The rearrangement uses TRBV5-1 and TRBJ1-6, with D possibly matching TRBD1 (5 bases). Trimming removed 0 bases from V and 8 bases from J, with 15 bases in between. Germline-derived CDR1 and CDR2 are SGHRS and YFSETQ. This CDR3 is built from 16 residues.

The chain couples TRBV7-2 to TRBJ1-5; D call uncertain. Deletions cut 5 bases from V and 11 bases from J, with 16 bases between. Germline CDR1 reads SGHTA; CDR2 reads FQGNSA. The length of the CDR3 is 13 residues. The CDR3 nucleotides are TGTGCCAGCAGCCCGGACCTGCAAGAGACCCAGCATTTT. Its protein is CASSPDLQETQHF.

V gene TRBV29-1 combines with J gene TRBJ1-1, with 10 bases fitting TRBD1. The CDR3 totals 14 residues. Germline V lookup: CDR1 SQVTM, CDR2 ANQGSEA. The V segment lost 7 bases and the J segment 0 bases; nucleotides outside the gene matches: 5. The CDR3: CSAAGTGVNTEAFF. The CDR3, as DNA: TGCAGCGCAGCCGGGACAGGGGTGAACACTGAAGCTTTCTTT.

The table lists this clonotype with a few counts. This chain joins TRBV3-1 and TRBJ2-5; 7 bases are shared with TRBD1. V was clipped by 6 bases and J by 7 bases; unmatched bases: 11. This CDR3 spans 14 amino acids. Germline loops: CDR1 LGHDT, CDR2 YNNKEL (reference sequence). CDR3 coding DNA: TGTGCCAGCAGTCCTAGCCGGGACAGTGGGACCCAGTACTTC. Translation gives CASSPSRDSGTQYF.

This clonotype was detected only once. The V and J genes are TRBV10-2 and TRBJ1-3; TRBD1 might be the D (5 bases). The CDR3 is 16 residues long. Germline V gene data show CDR1 as WSHSY and CDR2 as SAAADI. Between the trimmed V and J ends, which lost 6 bases and 14 bases, there was a span of 29 bases. The CDR3 loop reads CASSHPRGAQIPVVYF. CDR3 nucleotides: TGCGCCAGCAGCCACCCGCGCGGGGCGCAAATCCCCGTGGTATATTTT.

The CDR3 DNA is TGCGCCAGCAGCACGACAGGCCTCGATGAGCAGTTCTTC. Its protein is CASSTTGLDEQFF. The chain combines TRBV10-1 with TRBJ2-1, with D possibly matching TRBD1 (6 bases). Trimming took 6 bases from V and 8 from J, leaving 14 bases between them. Germline V lookup: CDR1 WNHNN, CDR2 SYGVQD (reference sequence). CDR3 length: 13 residues.

In this sample, this clonotype turned up many times. This chain joins TRBV19 and TRBJ1-4; the D is unclear. This CDR3 is 14 amino acids long. Trimming took 4 bases from V and 6 from J, leaving 12 bases between them. Per germline, CDR1 LNHDA and CDR2 SQIVND (reference sequence). The CDR3 coding sequence is TGTGCCAGTAGTACACGGACTATGGATGAAAAACTGTTTTTT. Translated, it gives CASSTRTMDEKLFF.

The J gene is TRBJ2-7, the V gene TRBV20-1, with TRBD1 identical over 9 bases. CDR3 length equals 13 residues. Trimming at V came to 5 bases and at J to 4 bases, leaving 6 bases not matched to a gene. Germline CDR1 DFQATT, CDR2 SNEGSKA (reference sequence). The CDR3: CSAGQGLRYEQYF. The CDR3 nucleotides read TGCAGTGCTGGACAGGGGTTACGGTACGAGCAGTACTTC.

A few counts support this clonotype. The chain uses TRBV6-5 and TRBJ1-1; D unresolved. The length of the CDR3 is 17 residues. Looked up from germline, CDR1 is MNHEY and CDR2 is SVGAGI. Trimming cost V 4 bases and J 2 bases, with 20 bases left between them. Written as DNA, the CDR3 is TGTGCCAGCAGTTTCCGTTCAGTAGATCCAAGTAACACTGAAGCTTTCTTT. Amino acid sequence: CASSFRSVDPSNTEAFF.

The chain recombines TRBV27 with TRBJ2-5; D might be TRBD1 or TRBD2, each matching 6 bases. This CDR3 has 14 residues. V lost 6 bases and J 5 bases, leaving 16 bases between the germline ends. From germline, CDR1 is MNHEY and CDR2 SMNVEV (reference sequence). CDR3 bases: TGTGCCAGCAGCTGGGGGGCGACCTTGGAGACCCAGTACTTC. As protein: CASSWGATLETQYF.

This rearrangement joins TRBV9 to TRBJ1-1; TRBD1 aligns across 7 bases. With V trimmed by 1 base and J by 8 bases, 5 bases remained unmatched. The CDR3 contains 13 residues. Looked up from germline, CDR1 is SGDLS and CDR2 is YYNGEE. This CDR3 is CASSVSTGTEAFF. For the CDR3, the DNA is TGTGCCAGCAGCGTATCGACAGGGACCGAAGCTTTCTTT.

This clonotype was counted many times. The V gene is TRBV29-1, the J gene TRBJ2-7, with TRBD1 identical over 7 bases. Germline V gene data show CDR1 as SQVTM and CDR2 as ANQGSEA. The junction had 10 bases not matched to a gene; V was cut back by 7 bases and J by 7 bases. There are 12 residues in the CDR3. The CDR3 loop reads CSARQGREEQYF. DNA for the CDR3: TGCAGCGCAAGACAGGGAAGGGAAGAGCAGTACTTC.

This clonotype appeared many times. The J gene is TRBJ1-6, the V gene TRBV7-3; 9 nucleotides match TRBD1. Unmatched junction bases numbered 1, after V lost 5 bases and J lost 8 bases. The CDR3 runs to 13 residues. CDR1 SGHTA and CDR2 FQGTGA come from the germline V gene. This CDR3 is CASSRDRDSPLHF. The CDR3 DNA reads TGTGCCAGCAGCCGGGACAGGGATTCACCCCTCCACTTT.

The V gene is TRBV3-1, the J gene TRBJ2-7; 10 bases match TRBD1. The J call is uncertain, as TRBJ2-1 better fits the DNA end. Germline CDR1 and CDR2: LGHDT and YNNKEL (reference sequence). The CDR3 sequence is 15 residues long. In DNA form, the CDR3 reads TGTGCCAGCAGCCCCCGGGACAGGGGAGAGAATGAGCAGTTCTTC. It translates to CASSPRDRGENEQFF.

The chain couples TRBV10-3 to TRBJ1-1; TRBD1 aligns across 7 bases. Germline V gene sequence: CDR1 ENHRY, CDR2 SYGVKD. Trimming took 8 bases from V and 2 from J; bases not matched to a gene: 14. This CDR3 spans 16 amino acids. CDR3 residues: CAIEPDRSSGNTEAFF. As DNA, the CDR3 is TGTGCCATCGAACCGGACAGGTCGTCTGGAAACACTGAAGCTTTCTTT.

CDR3 coding DNA: TGCGCCAGCAGCCAAGCAGCCCTTTGGGCAACTAATGAAAAACTGTTTTTT. It encodes CASSQAALWATNEKLFF. The chain combines TRBV4-1 with TRBJ1-4; D is uncertain. There are 17 residues in the CDR3. The germline gives CDR1 MGHRA, CDR2 YSYEKL. V lost 1 base, J lost 0 bases, and 12 bases lay in between.

Ten or more counts support this clonotype. A much larger clone differs by one base, so this may be a read error. The rearrangement links TRBV2 to TRBJ2-5, with TRBD2 identical over 9 bases. CDR1 is SNHLY, CDR2 FYNNEI, per germline. The CDR3 runs to 14 residues. With V trimmed by 3 bases and J by 5 bases, 4 bases remained unmatched. CDR3 in amino acids: CASSEASGVETQYF. Here the CDR3 DNA reads TGTGCCAGCAGTGAGGCTAGCGGGGTTGAGACCCAGTACTTC.

This clonotype was seen a handful of times. The chain has TRBV7-9 and TRBJ2-6, with D maybe TRBD1 (7 bases). This CDR3 has 18 residues. The germline V and J ends were trimmed by 5 bases and 4 bases, with 21 bases remaining between them. Germline assignment: CDR1 SEHNR and CDR2 FQNEAQ (reference sequence). CDR3 amino acids: CASSRPDREVAGANVLTF. Here the CDR3 DNA reads TGTGCCAGCAGCCGACCCGACAGGGAGGTGGCCGGGGCCAACGTCCTGACTTTC.

This clonotype was detected ten times or more. The chain couples TRBV5-1 to TRBJ2-7, with 7 bases aligning to TRBD1. J gave up 2 bases and V 4 bases, and 9 bases lay outside the gene matches. This CDR3 is 15 amino acids long. Germline CDR1 reads SGHRS; CDR2 reads YFSETQ. DNA for the CDR3: TGCGCCAGCAGCGCAGGGACAGCACTTACCTACGAGCAGTACTTC. This translates into CASSAGTALTYEQYF.

Comment on this clonotype: A much larger clone is a single base away; this may be a read error. The chain uses TRBV20-1 and TRBJ1-2; D remains unclear. The CDR3 spans 16 residues. CDR1 and CDR2 (germline): DFQATT, SNEGSKA (reference sequence). The CDR3 sequence: CSAGDSGRPTNYGYTF. Here the CDR3 DNA reads TGCAGTGCTGGAGATTCTGGCAGGCCTACTAACTATGGCTACACCTTC.

V is TRBV19 and J is TRBJ2-1, with TRBD2 identical over 9 bases. The germline CDR1 and CDR2 sequences are LNHDA and SQIVND (reference sequence). The junction had 4 bases not matched to a gene; V was cut back by 4 bases and J by 6 bases. This CDR3 has 14 amino acids. CDR3 in DNA: TGTGCCAGTAGTAAATCTAGCGGGATCAATGAGCAGTTCTTC. Residues: CASSKSSGINEQFF.